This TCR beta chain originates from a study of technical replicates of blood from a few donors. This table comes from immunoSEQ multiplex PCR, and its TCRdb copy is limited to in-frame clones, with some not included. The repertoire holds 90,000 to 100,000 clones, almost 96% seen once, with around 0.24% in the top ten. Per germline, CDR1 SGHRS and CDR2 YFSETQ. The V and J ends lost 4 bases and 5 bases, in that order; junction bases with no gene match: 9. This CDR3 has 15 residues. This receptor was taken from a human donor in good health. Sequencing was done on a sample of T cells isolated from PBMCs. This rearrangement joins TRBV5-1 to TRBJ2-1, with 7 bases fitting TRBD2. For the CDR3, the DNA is TGCGCCAGCAGCCGGACCGGGACTAAAGACAATGAGCAGTTCTTC. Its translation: CASSRTGTKDNEQFF. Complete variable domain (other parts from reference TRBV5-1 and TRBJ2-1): KAGVTQTPRYLIKTRGQQVTLSCSPISGHRSVSWYQQTPGQGLQFLFEYFSETQRNKGNFPGRFSGRQFSNSRSEMNVSTLELGDSALYLCASSRTGTKDNEQFFGPGTRLTVL.